This entry is about one T cell receptor (beta chain). The study recruited people aged roughly 18 to 95 years across approximately 24 US areas. This record belongs to a study of blood T cell repertoires in COVID-19. TCRdb's table, derived via immunoSEQ multiplex PCR, lists solely in-frame clones and lacks some. Among fewer than 250,000 clones listed, approximately 88% were seen once. The sequence derives from a woman aged 30 to 39 with acute COVID-19. Sequencing input: PBMCs or T cells enriched from blood (not recorded which).

The CDR3 region has the DNA TGTGCCACCAGCTTCTTCGAGCCTGGGGCCAACGTCCTGACTTTC. Its translation is CATSFFEPGANVLTF. This sequence joins TRBV15 and TRBJ2-6; D is ambiguous. The V gene's germline CDR1 is LNHNV and CDR2 YYDKDF (reference sequence). This CDR3 is built from 15 residues. V was pared by 5 bases and J by 2 bases, with 10 bases between.